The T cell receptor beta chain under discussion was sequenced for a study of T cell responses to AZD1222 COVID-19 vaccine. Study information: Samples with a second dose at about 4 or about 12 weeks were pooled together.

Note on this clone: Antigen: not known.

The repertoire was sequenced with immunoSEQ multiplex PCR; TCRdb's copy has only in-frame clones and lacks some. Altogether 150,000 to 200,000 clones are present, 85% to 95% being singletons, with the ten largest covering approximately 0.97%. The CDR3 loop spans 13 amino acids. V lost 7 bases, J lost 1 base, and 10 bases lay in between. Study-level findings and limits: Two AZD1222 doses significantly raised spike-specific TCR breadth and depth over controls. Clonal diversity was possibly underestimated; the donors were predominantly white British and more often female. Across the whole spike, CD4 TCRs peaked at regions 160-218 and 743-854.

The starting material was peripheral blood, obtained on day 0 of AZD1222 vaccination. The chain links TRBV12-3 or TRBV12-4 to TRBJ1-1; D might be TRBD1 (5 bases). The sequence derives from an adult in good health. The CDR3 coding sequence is TGTGCCAGCACCTCGACAGCGAACACTGAAGCTTTCTTT. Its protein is CASTSTANTEAFF.